This passage covers 13 T cell receptor beta chains from one sample sequenced in a study of blood T cell repertoires in COVID-19. TCRdb's copy holds only in-frame clones and misses some; the assay was immunoSEQ multiplex PCR. The sample shows 300,000 to 400,000 clones, around 87% of them seen only once. Sequencing input: peripheral blood. The receptor set was obtained from a woman in her forties or fifties with active or convalescent COVID-19.

V and J are TRBV2 and TRBJ1-6, with 7 bases fitting TRBD1. J gave up 7 bases and V 3 bases, and 6 bases lay outside the gene matches. The CDR3 length is 15 residues. Germline V gene data show CDR1 as SNHLY and CDR2 as FYNNEI. The DNA for the CDR3 is TGTGCCAGCAGTGAGGAGGGGGCTAGGAATTCACCCCTCCACTTT. It encodes CASSEEGARNSPLHF.

V gene TRBV6-5 combines with J gene TRBJ1-3, with unresolved D. This CDR3 spans 16 amino acids. Germline V lookup: CDR1 MNHEY, CDR2 SVGAGI. V gave up 2 bases and J gave up 0 bases, with 11 bases separating them. The CDR3 here is CASSYGLPPSGNTIYF. The DNA of the CDR3 is TGTGCCAGCAGTTACGGACTCCCCCCCTCTGGAAACACCATATATTTT.

Details on this clone: The sample has other DNA sequences that encode this CDR3 too. CDR3 region: CASSLGGSNQPQHF. CDR3 in DNA: TGTGCCAGCAGCCTGGGGGGTAGCAATCAGCCCCAGCATTTT. The chain uses TRBV6-5 and TRBJ1-5; tentatively, D is TRBD1 (5 bases). This CDR3 has 14 residues. The V end was cut by 6 bases, the J end by 0 bases, with 9 bases between. CDR1 and CDR2 from the germline V gene are MNHEY and SVGAGI.

The chain carries TRBV6-2 or TRBV6-3 and TRBJ2-7; 9 positions match TRBD2. From germline, CDR1 is MNHEY and CDR2 SVGEGT. The CDR3 has 15 residues. Trimming took 2 bases from V and 6 from J; bases not matched to a gene: 8. The CDR3 nucleotides are TGTGCCAGCAGTTACCGGCGGGGGGGCCAAGTCGAGCAGTACTTC. Translation: CASSYRRGGQVEQYF.

CDR3 loop: CASSLGLGLEEQETQYF. The CDR3 DNA is TGTGCCAGCAGCTTAGGACTTGGGCTGGAGGAGCAAGAGACCCAGTACTTC. The chain employs TRBV7-9 and TRBJ2-5, with TRBD2 as a possible D gene (5 bases). This CDR3 spans 17 amino acids. The germline gives CDR1 SEHNR, CDR2 FQNEAQ (reference sequence). Trimming took 1 base from V and 2 from J, leaving 17 bases between them.

The chain links TRBV20-1 to TRBJ2-5; D gene ambiguous. V lost 0 bases and J lost 3, with 2 bases in between. Germline V lookup: CDR1 DFQATT, CDR2 SNEGSKA (reference sequence). The CDR3 length is 11 residues. CDR3 DNA: TGCAGTGCTAGAGACAAAGAGACCCAGTACTTC. This sequence encodes CSARDKETQYF.

The V call is TRBV5-5, the J call TRBJ2-2; unclear D gene. Deletions cut 3 bases from V and 6 bases from J, with 12 bases between. CDR1 and CDR2 from the germline V gene are SGHKS and YYEKEE (reference sequence). The CDR3 totals 14 residues. CDR3 sequence reads: CASSSEPVAGELFF. Here the CDR3 DNA reads TGTGCCAGCAGCTCGGAGCCGGTGGCCGGGGAGCTGTTTTTT.

The chain employs TRBV10-3 and TRBJ2-3; TRBD2 agrees at 7 bases. V lost 8 bases to trimming and J lost 7 bases; unmatched junction nucleotides: 15. The CDR3 totals 15 residues. Germline lookup yields CDR1 ENHRY and CDR2 SYGVKD. In DNA, the CDR3 is TGTGCCATCGGGGCAGCGGGGCTTTCGTTATATACGCAGTATTTT. Amino acid sequence: CAIGAAGLSLYTQYF.

The sample holds one count of this clone. This sequence joins TRBV11-2 and TRBJ1-6; 8 positions agree with TRBD1. Germline V CDR1 and CDR2: SGHAT, FQNNGV. The CDR3 consists of 15 residues. V was pared by 1 base and J by 15 bases, with 11 bases of the junction left unmatched. For the CDR3, the DNA is TGTGCCAGCAGCTTAGGGAGGACAGGGCCAATCGTCCTCCACTTT. This sequence encodes CASSLGRTGPIVLHF.

This chain uses TRBV10-2 with TRBJ2-2; D is ambiguous. CDR1 and CDR2 (germline): WSHSY, SAAADI. The length of the CDR3 is 15 residues. The V end lost 5 bases, the J end lost 6 bases, and 16 bases lay between the germline ends. The CDR3 coding sequence is TGCGCCAGCAGTTATGACCCCCAGGTTTCCGGGGAGCTGTTTTTT. The encoded protein is CASSYDPQVSGELFF.

V gene TRBV5-1 combines with J gene TRBJ2-1, with a weak D call TRBD1 (6 bases). Germline CDR1 reads SGHRS; CDR2 reads YFSETQ. Trimming shortened V by 1 base and J by 8 bases, and 13 bases separated the two germline ends. This CDR3 has 14 residues. CDR3 DNA sequence: TGCGCCAGCAGCTTGAACAGGGACCTCGATGAGCAGTTCTTC. It yields the protein CASSLNRDLDEQFF.

This chain connects TRBV20-1 to TRBJ2-1; 8 bases line up with TRBD2. The length of the CDR3 is 14 residues. CDR1 and CDR2 from the germline V gene are DFQATT and SNEGSKA (reference sequence). With 3 bases clipped from V and 6 bases from J, the junction kept 7 bases outside the gene matches. For the CDR3, the DNA is TGCAGTGCTAGTAGTAGCGGGAACGGCAATGAGCAGTTCTTC. This gives the protein CSASSSGNGNEQFF.

The chain joins TRBV7-2 to TRBJ1-2; D is perhaps TRBD1 (5 bases). Trimming took off 0 bases at V and 5 bases at J, with 13 bases between the two ends. This CDR3 is built from 15 residues. Germline CDR1 SGHTA, CDR2 FQGNSA. Here the CDR3 reads CASSLATGLPYGYTF. The CDR3 bases are TGTGCCAGCAGCTTAGCCACAGGCCTGCCGTATGGCTACACCTTC.